This T cell receptor beta chain stems from a study of vaccination and CD4 T cells after COVID-19. For the study at large: The authors used overlapping spike peptides from SARS-CoV-2, HCoV-NL63, HCoV-OC43 and HCoV-229E to stimulate cells.

Germline CDR1 LGHNA, CDR2 YNFKEQ. V dropped 0 bases and J dropped 4; count of bases not matched to a gene: 2. The CDR3 has 16 residues. Treatment described: roughly ten-day PBMC culture with coronavirus spike peptide pools or control peptides (ViraFEST assay). A remark on this clonotype: What it recognizes is unknown.

Sequence data for DNA of cultured CD4+ T cells were generated by the Oncomine TCR Beta short-read assay. MiXCR, run by TCRdb on the PCR reads, gives a single entry per CDR3 protein. The sample lists roughly 12,000 distinct CDR3 sequences, about 61% occurring once. The chain has TRBV4-2 and TRBJ2-1, with 11 bases aligning to TRBD2. Source material: CD4+ T cells from blood, cultured in vitro. This TCR was recovered from a human donor who had recovered from COVID-19. CDR3 sequence: CASSQDGTSGYNEQFF. In nucleotides, the CDR3 is TGTGCCAGCAGCCAAGACGGGACTAGCGGTTACAATGAGCAGTTCTTC.